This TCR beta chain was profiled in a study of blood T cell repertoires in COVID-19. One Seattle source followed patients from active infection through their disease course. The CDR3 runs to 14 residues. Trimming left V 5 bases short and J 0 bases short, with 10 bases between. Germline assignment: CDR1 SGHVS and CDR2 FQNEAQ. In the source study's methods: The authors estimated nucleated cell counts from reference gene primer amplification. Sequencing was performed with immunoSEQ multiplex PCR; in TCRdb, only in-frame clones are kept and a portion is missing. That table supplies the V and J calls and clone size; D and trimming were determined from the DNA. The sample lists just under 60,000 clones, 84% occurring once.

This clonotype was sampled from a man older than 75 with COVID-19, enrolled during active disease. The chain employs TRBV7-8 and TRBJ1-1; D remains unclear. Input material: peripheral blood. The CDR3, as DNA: TGTGCCAGCAGCCCGCGAGGTTTGAACACTGAAGCTTTCTTT. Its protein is CASSPRGLNTEAFF.